The entry that follows covers one T cell receptor (beta chain) sequence. As yet, its antigen is unknown. Germline and junction disagree at one end, which may indicate a read error. Genomic DNA was the source, and TCR beta CDR3 was amplified from it by two-round multiplex PCR. With primers specific to each TRBV and TRBJ gene, the first-round PCR was performed. A single record per CDR3 protein comes from TCRdb applying MiXCR to the multiplex PCR reads. Here the sample spans about 31,000 distinct CDR3 sequences, about 33% being singletons. This sample is drawn from a study of prognosis after radiotherapy for stage I lung cancer. Blood was drawn (around 6.5 milliliters of peripheral blood) at each of two time points. The CDR3 has 14 residues. Study results and limitations: When patients developed distant metastases, their Shannon entropy after stereotactic body radiation therapy was lower. Reportedly, patients with and without metastases differed in TRBV and TRBJ gene usage. Stereotactic body radiation therapy was followed by fewer unique TCR clones, median approximately 9,100 versus 7,200.

The specimen was PBMCs, collected before or after stereotactic body radiation therapy (not recorded which). The TCR was taken from a donor aged 50 or older with non-small cell lung cancer. The chain carries TRBV12-3 or TRBV12-4 and TRBJ1-1; 8 bases are a match to TRBD1. Written as DNA, the CDR3 is TGTGCCAGCAGTAAGACAGGGGTGAACACTGAATCTTTCTTT. Protein: CASSKTGVNTESFF.